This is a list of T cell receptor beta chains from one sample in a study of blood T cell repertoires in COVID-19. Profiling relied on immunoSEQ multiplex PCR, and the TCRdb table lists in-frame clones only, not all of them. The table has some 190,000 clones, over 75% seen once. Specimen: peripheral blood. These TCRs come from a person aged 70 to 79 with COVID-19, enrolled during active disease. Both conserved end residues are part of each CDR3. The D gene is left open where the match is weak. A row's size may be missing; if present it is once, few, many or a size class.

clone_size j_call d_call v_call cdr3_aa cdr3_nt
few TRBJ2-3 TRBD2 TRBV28 CASFIGAGGATDTQYF TGTGCCAGCTTTATAGGAGCGGGAGGAGCCACAGATACGCAGTATTTT
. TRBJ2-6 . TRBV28 CASSFDLLLGRKLSGANVLTF TGTGCCAGCAGTTTCGATTTGCTACTAGGGCGGAAGCTCTCTGGGGCCAACGTCCTGACTTTC
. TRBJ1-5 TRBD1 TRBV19 CASSIAGQEHQPQHF TGTGCCAGTAGTATTGCGGGACAGGAGCATCAGCCCCAGCATTTT
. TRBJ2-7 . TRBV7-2 CASSPKYGNSYEQYF TGTGCCAGCAGCCCCAAGTACGGTAACTCCTACGAGCAGTACTTC
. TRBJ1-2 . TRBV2 CARKSVGYTF TGTGCCCGAAAATCGGTGGGCTACACCTTC
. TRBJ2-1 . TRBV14 CASSLGAIEQFF TGTGCCAGCAGCCTGGGAGCGATTGAGCAGTTCTTC
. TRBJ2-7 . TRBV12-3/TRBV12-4 CASSKTDSYEQYF TGTGCCAGCAGTAAGACAGACTCCTACGAGCAGTACTTC
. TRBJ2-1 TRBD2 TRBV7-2 CASSEGLAYNEQFF TGTGCCAGCAGCGAGGGACTAGCGTACAATGAGCAGTTCTTC
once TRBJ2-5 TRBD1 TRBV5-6 CASSLQGVQETQYF TGTGCCAGCAGCTTACAGGGGGTTCAAGAGACCCAGTACTTC
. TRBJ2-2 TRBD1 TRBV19 CASSLDRGLYTGELFF TGTGCCAGTAGTTTGGACAGGGGGCTTTACACCGGGGAGCTGTTTTTT
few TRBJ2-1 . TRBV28 CASSSGTGGAAREQFF TGTGCCAGCAGTTCCGGAACCGGAGGAGCGGCAAGAGAGCAGTTCTTC
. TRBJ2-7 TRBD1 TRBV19 CASRGTGGWYEQYF TGTGCCAGTAGGGGGACAGGTGGTTGGTACGAGCAGTACTTC
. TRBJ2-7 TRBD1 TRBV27 CASSTQGASYEQYF TGTGCCAGCAGCACCCAGGGGGCATCCTACGAGCAGTACTTC
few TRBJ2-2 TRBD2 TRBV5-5 CASSLRTRFSGANTGELFF TGTGCCAGCAGCCTACGAACACGCTTCAGCGGGGCGAACACCGGGGAGCTGTTTTTT
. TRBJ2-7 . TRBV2 CASTSGGYYEQYF TGTGCCAGCACCTCGGGTGGATACTACGAGCAGTACTTC
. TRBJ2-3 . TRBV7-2 CASSLVIRGAPFTDTQYF TGTGCCAGCAGCTTAGTTATCCGGGGGGCTCCCTTCACAGATACGCAGTATTTT
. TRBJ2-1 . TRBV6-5 CASSLTRSSYNEQFF TGTGCCAGCAGCCTAACTAGAAGCTCCTACAATGAGCAGTTCTTC
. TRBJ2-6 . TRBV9 CASSVDSGVTGANVLTF TGTGCCAGCAGCGTAGACTCAGGGGTAACTGGGGCCAACGTCCTGACTTTC
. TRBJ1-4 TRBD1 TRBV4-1 CASSHRTGGIEKLFF TGCGCCAGCAGCCACCGGACAGGGGGCATTGAAAAACTGTTTTTT
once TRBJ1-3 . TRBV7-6 CASSLRTWTTEVAGNTIYF TGTGCCAGCAGCCTAAGAACCTGGACAACCGAGGTTGCTGGAAACACCATATATTTT
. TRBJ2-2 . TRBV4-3 CASSQEVVRTGELFF TGCGCCAGCAGCCAAGAGGTAGTCCGGACCGGGGAGCTGTTTTTT
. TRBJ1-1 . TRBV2 CASSIEGWRVNTEAFF TGTGCCAGCAGTATTGAGGGGTGGAGGGTGAACACTGAAGCTTTCTTT
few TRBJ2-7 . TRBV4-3 CASSQDWVQQSSYEQYF TGCGCCAGCAGCCAAGATTGGGTACAGCAAAGCTCCTACGAGCAGTACTTC
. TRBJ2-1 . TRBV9 CASSVGSGINEQFF TGTGCCAGCAGCGTAGGGAGCGGAATAAATGAGCAGTTCTTC
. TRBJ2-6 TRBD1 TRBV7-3 CASSLMAPDRAHSGANVLTF TGTGCCAGCAGCTTAATGGCCCCGGACAGGGCGCACTCTGGGGCCAACGTCCTGACTTTC
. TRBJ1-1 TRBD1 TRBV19 CASTGTGGNTEAFF TGTGCCAGTACCGGGACAGGCGGGAACACTGAAGCTTTCTTT
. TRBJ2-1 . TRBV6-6 CASSPPGSSYNEQFF TGTGCCAGCAGTCCCCCGGGGAGCTCCTACAATGAGCAGTTCTTC
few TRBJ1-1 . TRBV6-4 CASKDPPEDNRHLNTEAFF TGTGCCAGCAAGGATCCTCCCGAAGACAATAGACACTTGAACACTGAAGCTTTCTTT
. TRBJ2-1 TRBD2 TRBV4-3 CASSGWTSGSNEQFF TGCGCCAGCAGCGGGTGGACTAGCGGGAGCAATGAGCAGTTCTTC
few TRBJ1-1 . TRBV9 CASSGGGTIGTEAFF TGTGCCAGCAGCGGGGGAGGGACTATTGGCACTGAAGCTTTCTTT
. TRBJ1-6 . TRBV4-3 CASSQDPTRYNSPLHF TGCGCCAGCAGCCAAGATCCGACGAGGTATAATTCACCCCTCCACTTT
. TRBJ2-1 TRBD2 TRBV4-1 CASSQLAGVILGEQFF TGCGCCAGCAGCCAACTAGCGGGAGTTATATTGGGTGAGCAGTTCTTC